The present TCR beta chain was sequenced within a study of shared clonotypes between healthy human individuals (dated by TCRdb to about 2020). Study-level background: A few men and two women, aged 18 to 49 years, made up the cohort. For each donor, three plates each were used for CD4 naive and CD4 memory, two plates were used for CD8 naive, and one plate was used for CD8 memory. Each donor's leukapheresis produced roughly between roughly 0.85 and 10 billion PBMCs. To estimate repertoire size and how much clonotype sharing occurs between individuals, the study deeply sequenced the blood TCR repertoires of several healthy adults. To increase sequencing depth and limit assay-specific biases, TCR repertoire library preparation and sequencing were carried out by different laboratories using diverse techniques. General findings and caveats noted by the study authors: Rarefaction of sorted-subset datasets indicated incomplete sequencing despite the large sequencing depth. Across several donors, roughly 5% of naive CD4, approximately 3.6% of naive CD8, around 2.1% of memory CD4, and approximately 0.4% of memory CD8 clonotypes were shared. Clonotypes shared by all four sorted-subset donors showed higher generation probabilities than non-shared clonotypes. Naive subsets generally had larger estimated clonotype richness than memory subsets did. Based on pairwise subsampling, the degree of clonotype sharing among donors was expected to be affected by sequencing depth. Sampling was limited to blood, and TCR repertoires in tissue likely differ from TCR repertoires in blood. Because the study included only a small number of donors, the genetic and exposure-history diversity represented was limited.

Using the deep immunoSEQ assay, TCR CDR3 regions were amplified from genomic DNA by multiplex PCR. Genomic DNA extracted from each cell subset was distributed evenly over all wells of several immunoSEQ 96-well plates, and each plate served as one replicate. For sorted subsets, each replicate PCR was loaded with about 200 ng genomic DNA, equivalent to approximately 33,000 T cell genomes. The purified libraries were quantified using a Qubit 3.0 fluorometer, sized with a Bioanalyzer 2100, and then quantified again using the KAPA Library Quantification kit. A separate single-read 150-cycle Illumina NextSeq 550 flow cell was used to sequence each immunoSEQ 96-well plate. In the original analysis: Because the immunoSEQ output included only junctional sequences and no quality scores, the filtering could not be the same as the filtering used for full-length reads. Sequences were annotated with PyIR, a Python wrapper for IgBLAST v1.9, and V/J genes and CDR3 were assigned using IMGT germline references. Reads were filtered out if the reads had weak V/J assignments (E-value above 1e-6), no CDR3, stop codons, out-of-frame junctions, or ambiguous translated residues. V3J clonotypes were defined by identical inferred V gene, J gene, and CDR3 amino acid sequence. To compute the percentage overlap between repertoires, the number of shared unique clonotypes was divided by the size of the smaller repertoire. Richness of each repertoire was evaluated using RTK rarefaction, the Chao1 estimator, and Recon v2.1 estimates of unobserved clonotypes. OLGA was used to compute generation probabilities for all TCRbeta clonotypes that the gDNA method yielded from four donors. In its TCRdb copy, this immuneACCESS table keeps in-frame sequences only and misses some clones. Where compared with another copy, unresolved V genes explain less than half of these, and the others have no known cause. That table is the source of V, J and clone size, and D and trimming were worked out from the DNA. This sample has about 2.2 million clones in its table, and approximately 92% of those were observed once. 1.5% to 2% of the sample comes from the top ten.

This clone was recorded once. Its antigen has not been determined. No qualities accompany the bases; no much larger clone lies one base away. Other DNA sequences from this sample encode an identical CDR3 as well. CD8 naive samples consisted of CD45RO-negative cells that were positively selected for CCR7, yielding a CD45RA+CCR7+ population without TemRA cells. Donors were healthy HIV-negative adults with no recently reported acute infections or vaccinations. Only Caucasian adults living in Nashville, Tennessee, USA were represented among the donors. Blood was obtained by leukapheresis, after which PBMCs were separated by Ficoll-Histopaque density gradient centrifugation and cryopreserved in liquid nitrogen vapor phase. Analytical flow cytometry was used to check the purity and quantity of each magnetically sorted T cell population. Genomic DNA was isolated from every sorted fraction and measured by UV absorbance on a Nanodrop 2000c.

The germline V gene (reference sequence) sets CDR1 to MNHEY and CDR2 to SMNVEV. The CDR3 measures 13 amino acids from cysteine to phenylalanine. The retained sequence is limited to the CDR3, 39 bases, with the frame set at the first base. The germline ends are 10 bases apart after V is trimmed by 5 bases and J by 2 bases. The TCR was taken from a man younger than 35 in good health. Some clones in this sample may be carry-over from other donors' samples. The chain is made from TRBV27 and TRBJ2-7; D gene: possibly TRBD2, on 6 matching bases. Sequenced sample: naive CD8+ T cells from PBMCs. The cell subset or site label of this sample denotes: CD45RA+CCR7+. Here is the DNA: TGTGCCAGCAGTCCCAGGACTACCTACGAGCAGTACTTC. Its translation is CASSPRTTYEQYF.